Presented here are 24 T cell receptor beta chains from one specimen sequenced in a study of OX40 agonist ivuxolimab in advanced cancers. Profiling relied on immunoSEQ multiplex PCR, and the TCRdb table lists in-frame clones only, not all of them. This sample carries just over 45,000 clones, roughly 94% of them seen once, and the ten largest clones take roughly 9.6%. The sequencing used CD4+ or CD8+ T cells sorted from blood, collected in a trial of the OX40 agonist ivuxolimab. The receptors stem from an adult with an advanced solid tumor such as melanoma, head and neck, liver or kidney cancer.

The gene calls are TRBV6-5 and TRBJ2-7; 8 positions match TRBD2. The CDR3 extends over 15 amino acids. The V and J ends lost 0 bases and 7 bases, in that order; junction bases with no gene match: 8. The germline gives CDR1 MNHEY, CDR2 SVGAGI. CDR3 bases: TGTGCCAGCAGTTACTCGATAGCGGGAATAGGTGAGCAGTACTTC. This gives the protein CASSYSIAGIGEQYF.

This CDR3 is CASSQAVGGVDEQYF. For the CDR3, the DNA is TGCGCCAGCAGCCAAGCAGTTGGAGGGGTCGACGAGCAGTACTTC. The V and J genes are TRBV4-1 and TRBJ2-7, with D maybe TRBD2 (6 bases). The length of the CDR3 is 15 residues. In germline, CDR1 is MGHRA, CDR2 YSYEKL. V was clipped by 1 base and J by 5 bases, with 15 bases between them.

The rearrangement joins TRBV28 to TRBJ2-4, with no clear D. This CDR3 comprises 14 residues. V lost 6 bases and J 0 bases, leaving 9 bases between the germline ends. Per germline, CDR1 MDHEN and CDR2 SYDVKM. Written as DNA, the CDR3 is TGTGCCAGCAGCCCCGACCTAGCCAAAAACATTCAGTACTTC. Its protein is CASSPDLAKNIQYF.

The chain couples TRBV30 to TRBJ2-2, with TRBD1 matching over 9 bases. Looked up from germline, CDR1 is GTSNPN and CDR2 is SVGIG (reference sequence). This CDR3 has 16 residues. V gave up 3 bases and J gave up 5 bases; unmatched junction bases: 10. CDR3 sequence (DNA): TGTGCCTGGAGCGAAGGACAGGGGTTGGGAACCGGGGAGCTGTTTTTT. Its protein product is CAWSEGQGLGTGELFF.

The J gene is TRBJ2-2, the V gene TRBV5-6; 14 positions match TRBD2. The germline V gene encodes CDR1 SGHDT and CDR2 YYEEEE. The CDR3 has 16 amino acids. V gave up 3 bases and J gave up 15 bases; unmatched junction bases: 13. The CDR3 DNA reads TGTGCCAGCAGCTGGGGACTAGCGGGAGCCCACGCCTCATTGTTTTTT. Translating it yields CASSWGLAGAHASLFF.

CDR3 in DNA: TGTGCCAGCAGCTTCGGGACAGGGAGCTACGAGCAGTACTTC. Amino acid sequence: CASSFGTGSYEQYF. This sequence joins TRBV5-5 and TRBJ2-7, with 9 bases identical to TRBD1. There are 14 residues in the CDR3. Germline CDR1 SGHKS, CDR2 YYEKEE (reference sequence). Germline trimming cut 2 bases from V and 3 bases from J; bases unmatched to any gene: 3.

The chain combines TRBV27 with TRBJ1-2; TRBD1 matches at 7 bases. The CDR3 sequence is 16 residues long. With 5 bases clipped from V and 4 bases from J, the junction kept 13 bases outside the gene matches. Per germline, CDR1 MNHEY and CDR2 SMNVEV (reference sequence). The CDR3 DNA is TGTGCCAGCAGTCCACTTACGACAGGGCCTTTCTATGGCTACACCTTC. Amino acids: CASSPLTTGPFYGYTF.

This chain connects TRBV11-2 to TRBJ1-2, with D unclear. Germline CDR1 is SGHAT and CDR2 is FQNNGV. V was pared by 4 bases and J by 6 bases, with 18 bases between. The CDR3 extends over 15 amino acids. The CDR3 spells CASSSGPLGSHGYTF. The CDR3 DNA reads as TGTGCCAGCAGCTCAGGACCTTTGGGCAGCCATGGCTACACCTTC. Complete variable domain (other parts from reference TRBV11-2 and TRBJ1-2): EAGVAQSPRYKIIEKRQSVAFWCNPISGHATLYWYQQILGQGPKLLIQFQNNGVVDDSQLPKDRFSAERLKGVDSTLKIQPAKLEDSAVYLCASSSGPLGSHGYTFGSGTRLTVV.

V usage is TRBV29-1 and J usage is TRBJ2-7; D unclear. This CDR3 is 11 amino acids long. With 6 bases removed from V and 4 bases from J, the gap between germline ends came to 10 bases. Germline V CDR1 and CDR2: SQVTM, ANQGSEA. CDR3 sequence (DNA): TGCAGCGTCCCAGGTGATTACGAGCAGTACTTC. Its protein is CSVPGDYEQYF.

The V gene is TRBV9, the J gene TRBJ2-3; a possible D gene is TRBD1 (5 bases). From germline, CDR1 is SGDLS and CDR2 YYNGEE. The CDR3 contains 15 residues. V lost 4 bases and J lost 0, with 12 bases in between. CDR3 DNA: TGTGCCAGCAGCTCCCATGGGGCTAGCACAGATACGCAGTATTTT. Translating gives CASSSHGASTDTQYF.

V and J are TRBV2 and TRBJ2-7; the match to TRBD2 covers 10 bases. The CDR3 runs 14 residues. Per germline, CDR1 SNHLY and CDR2 FYNNEI. V gave up 6 bases and J gave up 7 bases; unmatched junction bases: 9. The chain's CDR3 is CASSYSGGLGEQYF. The CDR3 DNA reads as TGTGCCAGCAGCTATAGCGGGGGGCTTGGTGAGCAGTACTTC.

The chain uses TRBV9 and TRBJ2-7; 11 nucleotides align to TRBD2. Germline CDR1 and CDR2: SGDLS and YYNGEE. CDR3 length: 14 residues. Trimming cost V 4 bases and J 6 bases; bases outside gene matches: 6. The CDR3 DNA reads as TGTGCCAGCAGCCCTACTAGCGGGAGTCCCGAGCAGTACTTC. Its protein is CASSPTSGSPEQYF. Full variable domain (outside the CDR3, taken from reference TRBV9 and TRBJ2-7): DSGVTQTPKHLITATGQRVTLRCSPRSGDLSVYWYQQSLDQGLQFLIQYYNGEERAKGNILERFSAQQFPDLHSELNLSSLELGDSALYFCASSPTSGSPEQYFGPGTRLTVT.

This chain links TRBV4-3 with TRBJ2-3; D unclear. The CDR3 has 17 residues. The V end lost 0 bases, the J end lost 5 bases, and 18 bases lay between the germline ends. The V gene's germline CDR1 is LGHNA and CDR2 YSLEER. The CDR3 reads CASSQDPGPLGIDTQYF. CDR3 bases: TGCGCCAGCAGCCAAGATCCGGGCCCCTTGGGAATAGATACGCAGTATTTT.

The V and J genes are TRBV6-1 and TRBJ1-1; D gene uncertain. The CDR3 totals 12 residues. CDR1 is MNHNS and CDR2 is SASEGT in the germline V gene. The ends were cut back, 4 bases at V and 4 bases at J, with 7 bases in the middle. This chain's CDR3 is CASSASVTEAFF. CDR3 DNA sequence: TGTGCCAGCAGTGCATCGGTCACTGAAGCTTTCTTT.

V is TRBV16 and J is TRBJ1-4; the match to TRBD1 covers 11 bases. CDR1 KGHSY and CDR2 FQNENV come from the germline V gene. J was trimmed by 0 bases and V by 6 bases; bases with no gene match: 6. The CDR3 is 17 residues long. This CDR3 is CASSLDRGPSTNEKLFF. In nucleotides, the CDR3 is TGTGCCAGCAGTTTGGACAGGGGGCCATCAACTAATGAAAAACTGTTTTTT.

The chain uses TRBV4-3 and TRBJ2-4, with D possibly matching TRBD2 (7 bases). In germline, CDR1 is LGHNA, CDR2 YSLEER. This CDR3 contains 18 residues. V lost 1 base to trimming and J lost 0 bases, with 16 bases between them. CDR3 nucleotide sequence: TGCGCCAGCAGCCAAGGCCCGGGGGGCGGACTAGCCAAAAACATTCAGTACTTC. The encoded protein is CASSQGPGGGLAKNIQYF.

This clone has a single count. The V call is TRBV13, the J call TRBJ2-2; D is ambiguous. CDR3 length equals 16 residues. Germline CDR1 and CDR2: PRHDT and FYEKMQ (reference sequence). The V gene lost 6 bases and the J gene lost 2 bases, with 16 bases spanning the gap. The CDR3 DNA reads as TGTGCCAGCAGTCATACCGCCGGGCAAAACACCGGGGAGCTGTTTTTT. Translation gives CASSHTAGQNTGELFF.

CDR3: CASSHRGPSYEQYF. CDR3 nucleotide sequence: TGTGCCAGCAGCCACAGGGGCCCCTCCTACGAGCAGTACTTC. V usage is TRBV27 and J usage is TRBJ2-7; 7 nucleotides match TRBD1. Trimming took 6 bases from V and 0 from J; bases not matched to a gene: 5. This CDR3 is 14 amino acids long. The germline CDR1 and CDR2 sequences are MNHEY and SMNVEV (reference sequence).

The CDR3 is CASSATSGRAYEQYF. The CDR3 DNA sequence: TGCGCCAGCAGCGCGACTAGCGGGAGGGCTTACGAGCAGTACTTC. The rearrangement joins TRBV5-1 to TRBJ2-7; 14 bases align to TRBD2. The CDR3 extends over 15 amino acids. Germline V CDR1 and CDR2: SGHRS, YFSETQ. After removal of 4 bases from V and 4 bases from J, the junction contained 4 bases not matched to a gene.

V gene TRBV7-2 combines with J gene TRBJ2-7, with D hard to call. The V gene lost 2 bases and the J gene lost 0 bases, with 14 bases spanning the gap. From germline, CDR1 is SGHTA and CDR2 FQGNSA. The CDR3 spans 16 residues. CDR3 sequence: CASSLTPGPSSYEQYF. Here the CDR3 DNA reads TGTGCCAGCAGCTTAACCCCCGGGCCTAGCTCCTACGAGCAGTACTTC.

This chain connects TRBV6-5 to TRBJ1-1; D not resolved. CDR1 MNHEY and CDR2 SVGAGI come from the germline V gene. V lost 4 bases, J lost 0 bases, and 9 bases lay in between. The CDR3 loop spans 14 amino acids. CDR3 coding DNA: TGTGCCAGCAGTTGGCGTACCCTGAACACTGAAGCTTTCTTT. Its protein is CASSWRTLNTEAFF.

This chain connects TRBV28 to TRBJ1-1; D is perhaps TRBD1 (6 bases). Germline CDR1 and CDR2: MDHEN and SYDVKM. The CDR3 length is 16 residues. Trimming left V 3 bases short and J 0 bases short, with 14 bases between. The CDR3 sequence: CASSFYRAVMNTEAFF. Written as DNA, the CDR3 is TGTGCCAGCAGTTTTTACAGGGCGGTGATGAACACTGAAGCTTTCTTT.

The J gene is TRBJ2-1, the V gene TRBV5-5; 14 positions match TRBD2. V shed 1 base, J shed 12 bases, and the junction held 6 bases outside the gene matches. The CDR3 extends over 15 amino acids. The germline V gene encodes CDR1 SGHKS and CDR2 YYEKEE (reference sequence). CDR3 nucleotides: TGTGCCAGCAGCTTGACCGGGACTAGCGGGAGTTTGCAGTTCTTC. Translating gives CASSLTGTSGSLQFF.

The chain links TRBV28 to TRBJ1-2; D unclear. Germline V lookup: CDR1 MDHEN, CDR2 SYDVKM. The CDR3 contains 12 residues. V shed 11 bases and J shed 6 bases, with 16 bases lying between them. The CDR3 is CASRPPGDGYTF. The CDR3 DNA follows: TGTGCCTCAAGGCCCCCGGGCGATGGCTACACCTTC.